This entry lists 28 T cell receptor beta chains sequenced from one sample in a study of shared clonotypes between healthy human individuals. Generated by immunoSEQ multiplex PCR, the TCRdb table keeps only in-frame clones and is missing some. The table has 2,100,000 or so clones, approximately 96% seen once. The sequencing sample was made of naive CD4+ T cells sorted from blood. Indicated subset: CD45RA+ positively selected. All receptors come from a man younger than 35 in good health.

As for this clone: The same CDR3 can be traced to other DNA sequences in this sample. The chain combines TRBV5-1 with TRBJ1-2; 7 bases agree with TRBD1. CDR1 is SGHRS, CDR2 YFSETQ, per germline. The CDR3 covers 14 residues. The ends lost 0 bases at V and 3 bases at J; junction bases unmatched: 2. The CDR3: CASSLAGTDYGYTF. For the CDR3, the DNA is TGCGCCAGCAGCTTGGCCGGGACAGACTATGGCTACACCTTC. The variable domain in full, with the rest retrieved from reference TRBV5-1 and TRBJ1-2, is KAGVTQTPRYLIKTRGQQVTLSCSPISGHRSVSWYQQTPGQGLQFLFEYFSETQRNKGNFPGRFSGRQFSNSRSEMNVSTLELGDSALYLCASSLAGTDYGYTFGSGTRLTVV.

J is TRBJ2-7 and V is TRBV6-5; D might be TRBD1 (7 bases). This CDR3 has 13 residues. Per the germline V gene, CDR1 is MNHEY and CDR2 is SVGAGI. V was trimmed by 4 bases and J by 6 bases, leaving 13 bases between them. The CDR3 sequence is CASSFSGGTEQYF. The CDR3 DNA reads TGTGCCAGCAGTTTTTCAGGGGGGACCGAGCAGTACTTC.

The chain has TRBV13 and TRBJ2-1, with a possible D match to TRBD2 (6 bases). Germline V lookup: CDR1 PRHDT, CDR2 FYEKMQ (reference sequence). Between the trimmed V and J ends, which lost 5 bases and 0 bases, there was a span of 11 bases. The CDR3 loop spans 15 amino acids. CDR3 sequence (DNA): TGTGCCAGCAGCGGCGGGGAAAGCTCCTACAATGAGCAGTTCTTC. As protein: CASSGGESSYNEQFF. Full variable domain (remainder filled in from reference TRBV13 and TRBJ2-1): AAGVIQSPRHLIKEKRETATLKCYPIPRHDTVYWYQQGPGQDPQFLISFYEKMQSDKGSIPDRFSAQQFSDYHSELNMSSLELGDSALYFCASSGGESSYNEQFFGPGTRLTVL.

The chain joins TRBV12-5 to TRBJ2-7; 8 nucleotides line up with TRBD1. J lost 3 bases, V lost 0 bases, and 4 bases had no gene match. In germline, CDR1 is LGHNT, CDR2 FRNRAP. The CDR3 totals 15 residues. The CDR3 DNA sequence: TGTGCTAGTGGTTTGGTGTCGACAGGGGTCTACGAGCAGTACTTC. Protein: CASGLVSTGVYEQYF.

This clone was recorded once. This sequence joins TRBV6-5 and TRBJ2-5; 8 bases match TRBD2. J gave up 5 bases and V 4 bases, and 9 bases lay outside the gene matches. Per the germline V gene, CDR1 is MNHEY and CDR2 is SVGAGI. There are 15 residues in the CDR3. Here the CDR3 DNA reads TGTGCCAGCAGTTTAATTATGAGCGGGGGTGAGACCCAGTACTTC. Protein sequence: CASSLIMSGGETQYF.

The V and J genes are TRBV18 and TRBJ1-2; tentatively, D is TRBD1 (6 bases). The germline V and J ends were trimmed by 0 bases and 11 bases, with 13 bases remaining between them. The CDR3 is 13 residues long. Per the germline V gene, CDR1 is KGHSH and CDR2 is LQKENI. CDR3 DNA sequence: TGTGCCAGCTCACCACCGAACAGGGCAGGGTACACCTTC. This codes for CASSPPNRAGYTF.

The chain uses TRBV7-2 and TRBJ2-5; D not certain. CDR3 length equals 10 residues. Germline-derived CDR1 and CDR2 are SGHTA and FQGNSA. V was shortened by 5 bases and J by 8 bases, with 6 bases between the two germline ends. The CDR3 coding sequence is TGTGCCAGCAGCCCCATAACCCAGTACTTC. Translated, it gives CASSPITQYF.

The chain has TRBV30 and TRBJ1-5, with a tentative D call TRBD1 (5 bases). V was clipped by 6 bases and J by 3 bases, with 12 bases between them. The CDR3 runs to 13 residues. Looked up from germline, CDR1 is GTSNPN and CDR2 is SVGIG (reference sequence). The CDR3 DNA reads TGTGCCTGTTCAATGGGGGTCAATCAGCCCCAGCATTTT. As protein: CACSMGVNQPQHF.

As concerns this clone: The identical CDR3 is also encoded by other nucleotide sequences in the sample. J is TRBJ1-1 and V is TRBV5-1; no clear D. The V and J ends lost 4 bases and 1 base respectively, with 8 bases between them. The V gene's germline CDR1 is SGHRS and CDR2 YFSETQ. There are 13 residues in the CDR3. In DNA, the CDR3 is TGCGCCAGCAGCGCCCAGGAGAACACTGAAGCTTTCTTT. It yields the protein CASSAQENTEAFF.

The CDR3 here is CATSRGGGSINTEAFF. The CDR3 nucleotides are TGTGCCACCAGCAGAGGCGGAGGGTCTATAAACACTGAAGCTTTCTTT. The chain combines TRBV15 with TRBJ1-1; the D is unclear. Trimming left V 1 base short and J 2 bases short, with 14 bases between. The germline V gene encodes CDR1 LNHNV and CDR2 YYDKDF (reference sequence). The CDR3 contains 16 residues.

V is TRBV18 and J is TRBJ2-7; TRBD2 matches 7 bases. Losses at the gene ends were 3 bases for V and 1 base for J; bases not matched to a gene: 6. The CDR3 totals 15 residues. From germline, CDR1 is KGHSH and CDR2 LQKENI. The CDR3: CASSPGLVSSYEQYF. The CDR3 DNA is TGTGCCAGCTCACCCGGACTAGTCTCGTCCTACGAGCAGTACTTC.

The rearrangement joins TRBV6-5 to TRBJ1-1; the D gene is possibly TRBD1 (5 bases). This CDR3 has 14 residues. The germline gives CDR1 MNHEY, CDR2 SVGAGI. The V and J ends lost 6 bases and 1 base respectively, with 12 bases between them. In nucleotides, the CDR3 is TGTGCCAGCAGCCACCTCGGGGCGAACACTGAAGCTTTCTTT. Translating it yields CASSHLGANTEAFF.

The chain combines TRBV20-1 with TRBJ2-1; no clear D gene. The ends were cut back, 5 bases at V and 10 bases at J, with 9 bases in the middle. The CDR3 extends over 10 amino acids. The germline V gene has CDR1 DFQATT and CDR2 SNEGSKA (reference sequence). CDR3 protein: CSAPPNEQFF. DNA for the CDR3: TGCAGTGCTCCCCCGAACGAGCAGTTCTTC.

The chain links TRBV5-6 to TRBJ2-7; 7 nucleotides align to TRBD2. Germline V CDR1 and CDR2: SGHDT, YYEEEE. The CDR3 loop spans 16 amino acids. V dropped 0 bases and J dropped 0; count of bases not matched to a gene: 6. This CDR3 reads CASSLELARSSYEQYF. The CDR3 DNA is TGTGCCAGCAGCTTGGAACTAGCGCGGAGCTCCTACGAGCAGTACTTC.

The CDR3, as DNA: TGTGCCAGCTCACAAAGGGGTGAAGCTTTCTTT. Translating it yields CASSQRGEAFF. The rearrangement joins TRBV18 to TRBJ1-1, with a possible D match to TRBD1 (5 bases). The CDR3 runs 11 residues. V shed 4 bases and J shed 7 bases, with 7 bases lying between them. CDR1 KGHSH and CDR2 LQKENI come from the germline V gene.

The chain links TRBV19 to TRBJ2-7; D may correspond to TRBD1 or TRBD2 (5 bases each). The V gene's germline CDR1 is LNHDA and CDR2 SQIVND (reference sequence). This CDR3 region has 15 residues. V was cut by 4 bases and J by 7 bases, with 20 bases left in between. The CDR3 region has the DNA TGTGCCAGTAGTACCTCGGGACCATCTATTGGGGAGCAGTACTTC. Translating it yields CASSTSGPSIGEQYF.

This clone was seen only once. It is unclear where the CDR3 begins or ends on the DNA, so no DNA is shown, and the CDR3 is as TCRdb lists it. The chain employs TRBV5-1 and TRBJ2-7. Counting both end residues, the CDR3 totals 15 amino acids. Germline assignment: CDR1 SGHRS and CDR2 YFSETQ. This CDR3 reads CASSFGPGSQYEQYF.

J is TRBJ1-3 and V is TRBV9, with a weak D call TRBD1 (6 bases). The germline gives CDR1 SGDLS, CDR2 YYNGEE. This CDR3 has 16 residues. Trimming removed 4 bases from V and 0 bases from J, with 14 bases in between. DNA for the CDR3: TGTGCCAGCAGCTATATGGACAGTCACTCTGGAAACACCATATATTTT. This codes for CASSYMDSHSGNTIYF.

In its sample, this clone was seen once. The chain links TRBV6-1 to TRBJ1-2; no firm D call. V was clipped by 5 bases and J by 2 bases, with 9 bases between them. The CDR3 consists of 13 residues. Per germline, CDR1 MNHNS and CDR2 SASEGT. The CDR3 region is CASSSTVNYGYTF. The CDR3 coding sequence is TGTGCCAGCAGTTCGACGGTGAACTATGGCTACACCTTC.

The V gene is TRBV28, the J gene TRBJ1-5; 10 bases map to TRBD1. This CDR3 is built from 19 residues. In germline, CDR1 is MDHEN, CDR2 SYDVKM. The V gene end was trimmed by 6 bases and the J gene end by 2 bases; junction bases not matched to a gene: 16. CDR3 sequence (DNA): TGTGCCAGCAGCCTTAACCGGGACAGGGGATATTTGCGCAATCAGCCCCAGCATTTT. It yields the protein CASSLNRDRGYLRNQPQHF.

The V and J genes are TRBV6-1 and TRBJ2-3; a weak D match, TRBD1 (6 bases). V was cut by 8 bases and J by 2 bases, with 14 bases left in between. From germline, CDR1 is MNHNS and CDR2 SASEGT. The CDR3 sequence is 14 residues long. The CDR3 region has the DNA TGTGCCAGCCTCTCAGGGGCCTCCACAGATACGCAGTATTTT. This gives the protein CASLSGASTDTQYF.

CDR3 sequence reads: CAISGASRPNYGYTF. DNA of the CDR3: TGTGCCATCAGTGGGGCCAGTCGGCCCAACTATGGCTACACCTTC. The chain couples TRBV10-3 to TRBJ1-2; D is unresolved. The germline gives CDR1 ENHRY, CDR2 SYGVKD. CDR3 length: 15 residues. With 4 bases removed from V and 2 bases from J, the gap between germline ends came to 14 bases.

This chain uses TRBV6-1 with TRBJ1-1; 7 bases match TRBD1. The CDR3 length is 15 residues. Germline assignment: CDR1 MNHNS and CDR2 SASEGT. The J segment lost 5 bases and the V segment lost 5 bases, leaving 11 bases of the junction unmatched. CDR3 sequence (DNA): TGTGCCAGCAGTTCCGCAGGGGCAGGGGGAACTGAAGCTTTCTTT. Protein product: CASSSAGAGGTEAFF.

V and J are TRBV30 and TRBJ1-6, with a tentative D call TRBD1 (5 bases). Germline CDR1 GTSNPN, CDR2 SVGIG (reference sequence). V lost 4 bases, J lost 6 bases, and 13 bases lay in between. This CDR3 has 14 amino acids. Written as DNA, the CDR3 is TGTGCCTGGACGGGGCTCTTAGTTAATTCACCCCTCCACTTT. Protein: CAWTGLLVNSPLHF.

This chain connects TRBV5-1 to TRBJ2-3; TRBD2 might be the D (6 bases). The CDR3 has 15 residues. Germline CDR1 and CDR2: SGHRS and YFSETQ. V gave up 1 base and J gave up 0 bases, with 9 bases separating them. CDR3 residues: CASSLTAGSTDTQYF. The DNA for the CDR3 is TGCGCCAGCAGCTTGACGGCGGGGAGCACAGATACGCAGTATTTT.

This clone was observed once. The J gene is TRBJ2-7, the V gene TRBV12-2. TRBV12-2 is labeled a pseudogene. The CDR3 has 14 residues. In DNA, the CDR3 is TGTGCAAGTCGCCGCGGGACAAAATCCTACGAGCAGTACTTC. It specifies CASRRGTKSYEQYF.

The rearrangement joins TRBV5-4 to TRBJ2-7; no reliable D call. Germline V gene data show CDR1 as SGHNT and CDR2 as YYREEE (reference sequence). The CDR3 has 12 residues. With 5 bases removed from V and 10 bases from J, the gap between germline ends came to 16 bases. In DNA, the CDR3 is TGTGCCAGCAGTTTGAAGGACGACGGACAGTACTTC. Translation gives CASSLKDDGQYF.

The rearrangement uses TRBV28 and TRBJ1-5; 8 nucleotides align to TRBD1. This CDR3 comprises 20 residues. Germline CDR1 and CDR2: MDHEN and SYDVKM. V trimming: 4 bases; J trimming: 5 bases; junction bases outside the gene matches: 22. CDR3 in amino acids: CASSWPTSSRTDRVYQPQHF. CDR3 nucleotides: TGTGCCAGCAGTTGGCCGACAAGTTCTAGGACGGACAGGGTCTATCAGCCCCAGCATTTT.